What follows describes a single T cell receptor (beta chain). The data belong to a study of T cell changes during pregnancy in multiple sclerosis. Assay used: immunoSEQ multiplex PCR; TCRdb lists only in-frame clones, some missing. In the table there are 50,000 to 65,000 clones, about nine tenths of which are singletons. This receptor was taken from a female donor with multiple sclerosis, enrolled in a pregnancy study. The material sequenced was peripheral blood, taken in the second trimester of pregnancy.

The CDR3 region is CASSLGVSYNEQFF. The CDR3 coding sequence is TGTGCCAGCAGCCTCGGGGTCTCCTACAATGAGCAGTTCTTC. The V gene is TRBV5-5, the J gene TRBJ2-1; tentative D call: TRBD2 (5 bases). V shed 4 bases and J shed 0 bases, with 8 bases lying between them. There are 14 residues in the CDR3. Germline V lookup: CDR1 SGHKS, CDR2 YYEKEE (reference sequence).